This is a list of T cell receptor beta chains from one sample in a study of shared clonotypes between healthy human individuals. Profiling relied on immunoSEQ multiplex PCR, and the TCRdb table lists in-frame clones only, not all of them. The sample contains approximately 740,000 clones, around 92% of which appear only once. The sample was naive CD8+ T cells sorted from blood. These TCRs come from a man aged 25-40 years in good health. Both conserved end residues are part of each CDR3. A D gene is named only where the DNA matches it firmly. Size values are once, few and many counts, or a class for expanded clones, and some rows have none.

>NA|NA|TRBV28|TRBJ2-1
TGTGCCAGCGGGAGGCAGAGCTCCTACAATGAGCAGTTCTTC
CASGRQSSYNEQFF
>NA|NA|TRBV9|TRBJ2-1
TGTGCCAGCAGCCCCGAGGGGGAGAGTTACAATGAGCAGTTCTTC
CASSPEGESYNEQFF
>NA|TRBD1|TRBV5-8|TRBJ1-2
TGTGCCAGCAGCTTTAACAGGGGTTGGGCCGAGGGCTATGGCTACACCTTC
CASSFNRGWAEGYGYTF
>NA|NA|TRBV7-9|TRBJ2-7
TGTGCCAGCGGAGCCTTTAATCTGGAGGGTTACGAGCAGTACTTC
CASGAFNLEGYEQYF
>NA|TRBD1|TRBV4-3|TRBJ2-1
TGCGCCAGCAGCCAAGATGGTGACAGGGGAATTTACAATGAGCAGTTCTTC
CASSQDGDRGIYNEQFF
>NA|TRBD2|TRBV10-3|TRBJ2-7
TGTGCCATCAGAGGAGAGCGGGGACTGAGCTCCTACGAGCAGTACTTC
CAIRGERGLSSYEQYF
>NA|TRBD2|TRBV27|TRBJ2-7
TGTGCCAGCAGACCGGCCCCCCGACTAGCGGCCTCCTACGAGCAGTACTTC
CASRPAPRLAASYEQYF
>NA|TRBD1|TRBV27|TRBJ1-5
TGTGCCAGCAGTTCGCACAGGGGGTCACAGCCCCAGCATTTT
CASSSHRGSQPQHF
>NA|TRBD2|TRBV28|TRBJ2-7
TGTGCCAGCAGACCCCCACGGGGGGTCTACGAGCAGTACTTC
CASRPPRGVYEQYF
>NA|NA|TRBV6-1|TRBJ2-1
TGTGCCAGCAGTGGTCTGCGGGTGGGTTGGAATGAGCAGTTCTTC
CASSGLRVGWNEQFF
>NA|TRBD2|TRBV9|TRBJ2-1
TGTGCCAGCAGCGTAGAGCTAGCGGGAGGTAATGAGCAGTTCTTC
CASSVELAGGNEQFF
>NA|NA|TRBV7-4|TRBJ2-1
TGTGCCAGCAGTTTTGACATACCGTCCTACAATGAGCAGTTCTTC
CASSFDIPSYNEQFF
>NA|NA|TRBV27|TRBJ2-1
TGTGCCAGCAGTTTATTAGTGGGAGGACTCTACAATGAGCAGTTCTTC
CASSLLVGGLYNEQFF
>NA|NA|TRBV27|TRBJ2-1
TGTGCCAGCAGTTTAGCGACAGCCTACAATGAGCAGTTCTTC
CASSLATAYNEQFF
>NA|TRBD2|TRBV2|TRBJ2-7
TGTGCCACCGATCCACTAGCGCCCTCCTACGAGCAGTACTTC
CATDPLAPSYEQYF
>NA|NA|TRBV4-1|TRBJ2-1
TGCGCCAGCAGCCAAGGCCCAAATGAGCAGTTCTTC
CASSQGPNEQFF
>once|TRBD2|TRBV4-1|TRBJ2-3
TGCGCCAGCAGCCAAGGGCGTTCGACTAGCTTGAGCACAGATACGCAGTATTTT
CASSQGRSTSLSTDTQYF
>NA|NA|TRBV5-4|TRBJ1-1
TGTGCCAGCAGCTGGGGGAACACTGAAGCTTTCTTT
CASSWGNTEAFF
>NA|NA|TRBV5-4|TRBJ2-7
TGTGCCAGCAGCGGGGGCGGGGGACAGCCCGCCTACGAGCAGTACTTC
CASSGGGGQPAYEQYF
>NA|NA|TRBV5-4|TRBJ2-3
TGTGCCAGCCGCTACTGGGGGGCTAGCACAGATACGCAGTATTTT
CASRYWGASTDTQYF
>NA|TRBD2|TRBV5-6|TRBJ2-1
TGTGCCAGCAACCCGGGACTAGCTTTCGATGAGCAGTTCTTC
CASNPGLAFDEQFF
>NA|NA|TRBV9|TRBJ2-3
TGTGCCAGCAGCCACCCACCCTCCCGCACAGATACGCAGTATTTT
CASSHPPSRTDTQYF
>NA|NA|TRBV27|TRBJ1-4
TGTGCCAGCAGTTTAGGTGGTGAAAAACTGTTTTTT
CASSLGGEKLFF
>once|TRBD1|TRBV10-2|TRBJ2-7
TGCGCCAGCAGGGAACAGGGGGCCGACGAGCAGTACTTC
CASREQGADEQYF
>NA|NA|TRBV14|TRBJ2-1
TGTGCCAGCAGCCATTGGACGAGCTCCTACAATGAGCAGTTCTTC
CASSHWTSSYNEQFF
>NA|TRBD2|TRBV29-1|TRBJ2-2
TGCAGCGTGACCTATACTAGCGCTCCCGGGGAGCTGTTTTTT
CSVTYTSAPGELFF
>NA|NA|TRBV29-1|TRBJ2-2
TGCAGCGTTGCTGGGGGCACGAACACCGGGGAGCTGTTTTTT
CSVAGGTNTGELFF
>NA|NA|TRBV18|TRBJ2-6
TGTGCCAGCTCACCACCGGACCCACAAAAGTTAGACTCTGGGGCCAACGTCCTGACTTTC
CASSPPDPQKLDSGANVLTF
>NA|NA|TRBV13|TRBJ2-7
TGTGCCAGCAGCCCCGGGACACCCTACGAGCAGTACTTC
CASSPGTPYEQYF
>once|TRBD1|TRBV29-1|TRBJ2-7
TGCAGCGTCGAGACAGGGGCATCCTACGAGCAGTACTTC
CSVETGASYEQYF
>NA|NA|TRBV25-1|TRBJ2-5
TGTGCCAGCAGTGAAATGGAGAGGCCGGAGACCCAGTACTTC
CASSEMERPETQYF
>once|NA|TRBV10-3|TRBJ2-7
TGTGCCATCAGCGACCCTAGGAGGGAGTCCACCTACGAGCAGTACTTC
CAISDPRRESTYEQYF